Presented here are 12 T cell receptor beta chains from one specimen sequenced in a study of T cells in Graves' hyperthyroidism and ophthalmopathy. There were TCR beta CDR3 regions amplified from RNA transcripts. The TCR CDR3 was amplified in a first-round RT-PCR using the HTBI primer set. TCRdb analysed the multiplex PCR reads with MiXCR anew, one entry per CDR3 protein. Of about 480,000 distinct CDR3 sequences in the sample, approximately 22% were seen once. The sequencing sample was made of blood. The receptors shown here come from a woman in her 70s with Graves' ophthalmopathy.

DNA for the CDR3: TGTGCCAGCAGTTTAGGGGTAGGAGGATTTAATTCACCCCTCCACTTT. This sequence encodes CASSLGVGGFNSPLHF. V is TRBV12-3 or TRBV12-4 and J is TRBJ1-6; no reliable D call. The CDR3 loop spans 16 amino acids. Trimming pared 1 base from V and 6 bases from J, leaving 13 bases between.

This clonotype was counted many times. Written as DNA, the CDR3 is TGTGCCAGCAGTTTAAAGTTCTCCCAGCATTTT. It translates to CASSLKFSQHF. The V gene is TRBV28, the J gene TRBJ1-5; D is uncertain. Germline V gene lookup returns CDR1 MDHEN and CDR2 SYDVKM. The CDR3 sequence is 11 residues long. V lost 2 bases, J lost 11 bases, and 7 bases lay in between.

As concerns this clonotype: One end of the junction is discordant with germline, which a read error may explain. The chain combines TRBV2 with TRBJ2-5; no definite D call. Germline V gives CDR1 SNHLY, CDR2 FYNNEI. The length of the CDR3 is 11 residues. The chain's CDR3 is CASSLEETQHF. The CDR3, as DNA: TGTGCCAGCAGCCTAGAAGAGACCCAGCACTTC.

This clonotype has a handful of counts. The chain has TRBV5-1 and TRBJ2-7, with 7 bases matching TRBD2. V trimming: 5 bases; J trimming: 3 bases; junction bases outside the gene matches: 8. This CDR3 comprises 14 residues. CDR1 SGHRS and CDR2 YFSETQ come from the germline V gene. As DNA, the CDR3 is TGCGCCAGCAGATCGGGGACTACGAACTACGAGCAGTACTTC. Translated, it gives CASRSGTTNYEQYF.

This clonotype was counted a few times. The rearrangement uses TRBV3-1 and TRBJ2-2; D is unresolved. V lost 5 bases and J lost 4, with 14 bases in between. Germline V gene lookup returns CDR1 LGHDT and CDR2 YNNKEL (reference sequence). The CDR3 runs 15 residues. DNA of the CDR3: TGTGCCAGCAGCAGACTGAAACGGAGCACCGGGGAGCTGTTTTTT. As protein: CASSRLKRSTGELFF.

This clonotype has ten or more counts. The J gene is TRBJ2-7, the V gene TRBV12-3 or TRBV12-4; 10 bases fit TRBD1. With 4 bases clipped from V and 6 bases from J, the junction kept 6 bases outside the gene matches. This CDR3 is 14 amino acids long. The CDR3 DNA is TGTGCCAGCAGTTCCCGGGACAGGGGTTCCGAGCAGTACTTC. Its protein is CASSSRDRGSEQYF.

The chain uses TRBV11-1 and TRBJ2-6; perhaps D is TRBD1 or TRBD2 (6 bases each). The CDR3 runs 17 residues. The ends were cut back, 5 bases at V and 4 bases at J, with 18 bases in the middle. Germline-derived CDR1 and CDR2 are SGHAT and FQDESV (reference sequence). The DNA for the CDR3 is TGTGCCAGCAGCCCACAGAGGAGGGGGACCGGGGCCAACGTCCTGACTTTC. It translates to CASSPQRRGTGANVLTF.

This clonotype was picked up many times. The chain recombines TRBV7-9 with TRBJ2-1, with TRBD1 as a possible D gene (8 bases). V shed 7 bases and J shed 9 bases, with 22 bases lying between them. CDR1 is SEHNR, CDR2 FQNEAQ, per germline (reference sequence). This CDR3 spans 15 amino acids. CDR3 sequence reads: CASTPGQGGIFEQFF. The CDR3 nucleotides are TGTGCCAGCACCCCTGGACAGGGAGGGATTTTTGAGCAGTTCTTC.

This clonotype was seen a handful of times. The chain joins TRBV20-1 to TRBJ1-2; D is ambiguous. Trimming stripped 1 base from V and 8 bases from J, with 17 bases between. Looked up from germline, CDR1 is DFQATT and CDR2 is SNEGSKA (reference sequence). There are 14 residues in the CDR3. DNA of the CDR3: TGCAGTGCTAGAGGGTTCTGGCCTCAGGAGGGCTACACCTTC. Translation: CSARGFWPQEGYTF.

This clonotype showed up just a few times. The CDR3 nucleotides are TGTGCCAGTACGAAGCACAATAGCAATCAGCCCCAGCATTTT. Encoded protein: CASTKHNSNQPQHF. The gene calls are TRBV19 and TRBJ1-5; no definite D call. Deletions cut 7 bases from V and 0 bases from J, with 10 bases between. The germline V gene has CDR1 LNHDA and CDR2 SQIVND (reference sequence). CDR3 length equals 14 residues.

This clonotype has a handful of counts. The DNA for the CDR3 is TGTGCCAGCAGTTACTCAAGGTCTGGAAACACCATATATTTT. Protein product: CASSYSRSGNTIYF. The chain carries TRBV6-2 or TRBV6-3 and TRBJ1-3; unclear D gene. Germline V CDR1 and CDR2: MNHEY, SVGEGT. This CDR3 comprises 14 residues. The ends were cut back, 0 bases at V and 1 base at J, with 4 bases in the middle.

CDR3 protein: CASSLGSGRSEQFF. CDR3 in DNA: TGCGCCAGCAGCTTGGGTAGCGGGAGAAGTGAGCAGTTCTTC. The rearrangement joins TRBV5-1 to TRBJ2-1; TRBD2 matches 9 bases. Trimming cost V 0 bases and J 9 bases; bases outside gene matches: 4. In germline, CDR1 is SGHRS, CDR2 YFSETQ. CDR3 length: 14 residues. The whole variable domain, remainder taken from reference TRBV5-1 and TRBJ2-1, is KAGVTQTPRYLIKTRGQQVTLSCSPISGHRSVSWYQQTPGQGLQFLFEYFSETQRNKGNFPGRFSGRQFSNSRSEMNVSTLELGDSALYLCASSLGSGRSEQFFGPGTRLTVL.